This T cell receptor beta chain is drawn from a study of CD8 T cells in ankylosing spondylitis. Findings of the study overall: Disease-linked clones bore a CD8+ phenotype and were relatively rare in peripheral blood.

From the 5' RACE reads, TCRdb called clonotypes with MiXCR, one entry per CDR3 protein. The sample holds 250,000 to 400,000 distinct CDR3 sequences, roughly 11% seen once. The V gene's germline CDR1 is KGHDR and CDR2 SFDVKD. The CDR3 is 13 amino acids. With V trimmed by 4 bases and J by 8 bases, 6 bases remained unmatched. This clonotype was seen ten or more times. Its target is unknown. The sequenced sample was blood, either unsorted or a sorted T cell fraction (not recorded which). The chain has TRBV24-1 and TRBJ1-2; 7 bases align to TRBD1. The clonotype comes from a female donor with ankylosing spondylitis or in good health (not recorded which). CDR3 amino acids: CATSEGQTWGYTF. In DNA form, the CDR3 reads TGTGCCACCAGTGAGGGACAGACATGGGGCTACACCTTC.